This T cell receptor (beta chain) emerged from a study of blood T cell repertoires in COVID-19. For the study at large: Acute and convalescent COVID-19 samples came from the United States, Italy and Spain. PBMCs, B-cell-depleted T cells, or T cells provided the cDNA or gDNA that made up the material.

Original data processing: The assay estimated nucleated cells by amplifying reference gene primers. TCRdb keeps only in-frame clones here, not all; method: immunoSEQ multiplex PCR. V, J and clone size are taken as reported in that table, and D and trimming were inferred from the DNA itself. The data contain under 100,000 clones, 90% of them singletons. This clone has only one observation. Sample: peripheral blood. This TCR derives from a man aged 50-59 years with acute or convalescent COVID-19.

The CDR3 spells CATSDTGPGKNIQYF. As DNA, the CDR3 is TGTGCCACCAGTGATACAGGGCCGGGGAAAAACATTCAGTACTTC. This chain uses TRBV24-1 with TRBJ2-4; weak D call: TRBD1 (6 bases). The length of the CDR3 is 15 residues. V was shortened by 3 bases and J by 4 bases, with 12 bases between the two germline ends. Germline V lookup: CDR1 KGHDR, CDR2 SFDVKD.